This T cell receptor (beta chain) was documented in a study of CD8+ T cells in alopecia areata. As for the study in general: Tofacitinib continued for 6 to 18 months and was then withheld for 6 months.

CDR3 length: 16 amino acids. The germline CDR1 and CDR2 sequences are MGHRA and YSYEKL. V shed 4 bases and J shed 1 base, with 16 bases lying between them. This sample's treatment: oral pan-JAK inhibitor, 5-10 mg twice daily. The sequencing template was cDNA reverse transcribed from extracted RNA. Clones were read by immunoSEQ multiplex PCR, and TCRdb kept only the in-frame ones, dropping some. This sample carries about 210,000 clones, about 64% of them seen once, and the ten largest clones take around 4.2%. The source is a human donor with alopecia areata. The chain joins TRBV4-1 to TRBJ1-1; D uncertain. The sequencing used CD4+ T cells sorted from blood, collected at week 4, from a patient treated with tofacitinib. CDR3 sequence reads: CASSLPKGLQNTEAFF. CDR3 DNA: TGCGCCAGCAGCCTCCCCAAAGGTTTACAGAACACTGAAGCTTTCTTT.